The next 27 T cell receptor beta chains were all read from a single sample in a study of CD8 T cells in Susac syndrome. Random hexamers served to reverse transcribe about 0.45 to 1 ug RNA. Each CDR3 protein gets one entry after TCRdb re-called the immunoSEQ multiplex PCR reads with MiXCR. The sample yields about 160,000 distinct CDR3 sequences, roughly 94% seen once. The sample comprised CD4+ T cells from PBMCs. The receptor set was obtained from a human donor with multiple sclerosis.

The rearrangement links TRBV7-3 to TRBJ2-3; D unresolved. The V and J ends lost 3 bases and 6 bases respectively, with 10 bases between them. This CDR3 has 13 residues. Germline V lookup: CDR1 SGHTA, CDR2 FQGTGA. The CDR3: CASSLAGADTQYF. The CDR3 DNA reads as TGTGCCAGCAGCTTGGCAGGAGCGGATACGCAGTATTTT. The complete variable domain, with remaining parts taken from reference TRBV7-3 and TRBJ2-3, reads GAGVSQTPSNKVTEKGKYVELRCDPISGHTALYWYRQSLGQGPEFLIYFQGTGAADDSGLPNDRFFAVRPEGSVSTLKIQRTERGDSAVYLCASSLAGADTQYFGPGTRLTVL.

This clonotype was recorded once. The CDR3, as DNA: TGTGCCAGCAGCGGCCGACACGGTGGTGGTGAAGCTTTCTTT. Translating gives CASSGRHGGGEAFF. J is TRBJ1-1 and V is TRBV3-1, with D uncertain. The CDR3 totals 14 residues. Trimming took 5 bases from V and 7 from J, leaving 17 bases between them. From germline, CDR1 is LGHDT and CDR2 YNNKEL (reference sequence).

The chain links TRBV10-3 to TRBJ2-5; either TRBD1 or TRBD2 may fit D (5 bases each). The CDR3 has 13 amino acids. Germline V gene sequence: CDR1 ENHRY, CDR2 SYGVKD. The V end was cut by 8 bases, the J end by 5 bases, with 15 bases between. CDR3 nucleotides: TGTGCCATCGGTCAGGGACCGTCGGAGACCCAGTACTTC. Its translation: CAIGQGPSETQYF.

V gene TRBV5-6 combines with J gene TRBJ1-4; D unresolved. The CDR3 loop spans 16 amino acids. Trimming took off 4 bases at V and 1 base at J, with 14 bases between the two ends. Germline CDR1 reads SGHDT; CDR2 reads YYEEEE. For the CDR3, the DNA is TGTGCCAGCAGCGGGGTCAGCACCGAAACTAATGAAAAACTGTTTTTT. Translated: CASSGVSTETNEKLFF.

The chain carries TRBV23-1 and TRBJ1-1; D is ambiguous. TRBV23-1 is an open reading frame, and its role is uncertain. V dropped 11 bases and J dropped 2 bases, with 15 bases sitting between them. The CDR3 sequence is 13 residues long. The DNA of the CDR3 is TGCGCCCTCACGGCTAGGGTTAACACTGAAGCTTTCTTT. Its translation is CALTARVNTEAFF.

The gene calls are TRBV9 and TRBJ2-7; the D is unclear. V was clipped by 3 bases and J by 0 bases, with 10 bases between them. The length of the CDR3 is 14 residues. Germline CDR1 is SGDLS and CDR2 is YYNGEE. DNA of the CDR3: TGTGCCAGCAGCGAGTCCGGAGACTCCTACGAGCAGTACTTC. Protein: CASSESGDSYEQYF.

The V gene is TRBV12-3 or TRBV12-4, the J gene TRBJ2-5; D is unclear. V lost 3 bases and J 0 bases, leaving 11 bases between the germline ends. This CDR3 spans 15 amino acids. The DNA for the CDR3 is TGTGCCAGCAGTTTTTTCCAGGATTACCAAGAGACCCAGTACTTC. It codes for CASSFFQDYQETQYF.

The rearrangement uses TRBV28 and TRBJ2-1, with 8 bases that match TRBD2. Germline V gene sequence: CDR1 MDHEN, CDR2 SYDVKM. The CDR3 length is 15 residues. V gave up 6 bases and J gave up 6 bases; unmatched junction bases: 10. The CDR3 region has the DNA TGTGCCAGCAGCCAAGCGGGAGATCCTATCAATGAGCAGTTCTTC. This gives the protein CASSQAGDPINEQFF.

The V and J genes are TRBV14 and TRBJ1-4; weak D call: TRBD1 (5 bases). Between the trimmed V and J ends, which lost 1 base and 8 bases, there was a span of 23 bases. Per the germline V gene, CDR1 is SGHDN and CDR2 is FVKESK. The CDR3 has 18 amino acids. This CDR3 reads CASSQAKGTLTASEKLFF. For the CDR3, the DNA is TGTGCCAGCAGCCAAGCGAAAGGAACGCTGACAGCCTCCGAAAAACTGTTTTTT.

This sequence joins TRBV14 and TRBJ1-2, with 8 bases aligning to TRBD1. Germline values: CDR1 SGHDN, CDR2 FVKESK. The CDR3 runs to 12 residues. The junction had 2 bases not matched to a gene; V was cut back by 3 bases and J by 8 bases. CDR3 in amino acids: CASSQTGEGYTF. CDR3 DNA sequence: TGTGCCAGCAGCCAGACAGGGGAAGGCTACACCTTC.

The chain carries TRBV5-5 and TRBJ2-7; no definite D call. Trimming removed 4 bases at V and 5 bases at J, with 10 bases between. The CDR3 sequence is 12 residues long. Germline V gene sequence: CDR1 SGHKS, CDR2 YYEKEE (reference sequence). This CDR3 is CASSPVWNEQYF. CDR3 coding DNA: TGTGCCAGCAGCCCTGTCTGGAACGAGCAGTACTTC.

The J gene is TRBJ1-2, the V gene TRBV20-1; D is undetermined. Germline V CDR1 and CDR2: DFQATT, SNEGSKA (reference sequence). This CDR3 has 13 residues. CDR3 in amino acids: CSMPVESNYGYTF. The CDR3, as DNA: TGCAGCATGCCCGTGGAGTCCAACTATGGCTACACCTTC.

The rearrangement uses TRBV6-2 or TRBV6-3 and TRBJ2-7; TRBD2 aligns across 11 bases. Per the germline V gene, CDR1 is MNHEY and CDR2 is SVGEGT. This CDR3 contains 17 residues. After removal of 7 bases from V and 3 bases from J, the junction contained 14 bases not matched to a gene. The CDR3 DNA is TGTGCCAGCAATCCAACTAGCGGGAGTTTCATACTCTACGAGCAGTACTTC. Translating it yields CASNPTSGSFILYEQYF.

The chain combines TRBV9 with TRBJ2-7, with D tentatively TRBD1 (5 bases). V was clipped by 0 bases and J by 4 bases, with 26 bases between them. This CDR3 has 19 amino acids. Germline assignment: CDR1 SGDLS and CDR2 YYNGEE. DNA of the CDR3: TGTGCCAGCAGCGTAGGTGACAGATTAGGTTCTCTTAAGGAATACGAGCAGTACTTC. Translating gives CASSVGDRLGSLKEYEQYF.

This clonotype showed up just once. This rearrangement joins TRBV6-2 or TRBV6-3 to TRBJ2-7; 10 bases map to TRBD2. V dropped 1 base and J dropped 5; count of bases not matched to a gene: 2. Germline V gene data show CDR1 as MNHEY and CDR2 as SVGEGT. The CDR3 sequence is 14 residues long. The CDR3 here is CASSYFGTSDEQYF. In DNA, the CDR3 is TGTGCCAGCAGTTACTTCGGGACTAGCGACGAGCAGTACTTC.

The chain joins TRBV30 to TRBJ2-5; 8 positions match TRBD1. CDR3 length: 13 amino acids. The germline V gene has CDR1 GTSNPN and CDR2 SVGIG (reference sequence). V trimming: 7 bases; J trimming: 4 bases; junction bases outside the gene matches: 8. CDR3: CASGQADRETQYF. CDR3 coding DNA: TGTGCCTCGGGACAGGCGGATCGAGAGACCCAGTACTTC.

A single count supports this clonotype. V and J are TRBV30 and TRBJ1-1, with D perhaps TRBD1 (5 bases). V was shortened by 1 base and J by 3 bases, with 9 bases between the two germline ends. Germline loops: CDR1 GTSNPN, CDR2 SVGIG (reference sequence). CDR3 length equals 13 residues. The CDR3 spells CAWSDWTYTEAFF. The DNA for the CDR3 is TGTGCCTGGAGTGATTGGACATACACTGAAGCTTTCTTT. The full variable domain, with the rest looked up from reference TRBV30 and TRBJ1-1, is SQTIHQWPATLVQPVGSPLSLECTVEGTSNPNLYWYRQAAGRGLQLLFYSVGIGQISSEVPQNLSASRPQDRQFILSSKKLLLSDSGFYLCAWSDWTYTEAFFGQGTRLTVV.

The rearrangement joins TRBV4-1 to TRBJ1-5, with D maybe TRBD1 (5 bases). Germline CDR1 MGHRA, CDR2 YSYEKL. The CDR3 loop spans 15 amino acids. V shed 2 bases and J shed 5 bases, with 13 bases lying between them. The CDR3 here is CASSQTGTQYQPQHF. The CDR3 nucleotides are TGCGCCAGCAGCCAAACCGGGACCCAATATCAGCCCCAGCATTTT.

The CDR3 reads CASSGLGVDTEAFF. Here the CDR3 DNA reads TGTGCCAGCAGTGGCCTGGGGGTAGACACTGAAGCTTTCTTT. The rearrangement joins TRBV27 to TRBJ1-1, with D perhaps matching TRBD1 (5 bases). The germline V gene has CDR1 MNHEY and CDR2 SMNVEV (reference sequence). The CDR3 sequence is 14 residues long. Between the trimmed V and J ends, which lost 5 bases and 3 bases, there was a span of 13 bases.

The chain carries TRBV19 and TRBJ1-1, with 9 nucleotides matching TRBD1. Germline V gene lookup returns CDR1 LNHDA and CDR2 SQIVND (reference sequence). The CDR3 spans 14 residues. V shed 6 bases, J shed 6 bases, and the junction held 8 bases outside the gene matches. The CDR3 is CASSTGQGLPEAFF. CDR3 DNA: TGTGCCAGTAGCACCGGACAGGGGTTGCCTGAAGCTTTCTTT.

This clonotype was seen more than once but under ten times. The rearrangement joins TRBV5-1 to TRBJ2-1, with no clear D. Trimming cost V 0 bases and J 14 bases, with 12 bases left between them. The germline CDR1 and CDR2 sequences are SGHRS and YFSETQ. This CDR3 has 12 residues. CDR3 bases: TGCGCCAGCAGCTTGGGGACGGAACGAAAGTTCTTC. Protein product: CASSLGTERKFF. The complete variable domain, with remaining parts taken from reference TRBV5-1 and TRBJ2-1, reads KAGVTQTPRYLIKTRGQQVTLSCSPISGHRSVSWYQQTPGQGLQFLFEYFSETQRNKGNFPGRFSGRQFSNSRSEMNVSTLELGDSALYLCASSLGTERKFFGPGTRLTVL.

The CDR3 sequence: CASGSSRERSNEQFF. The CDR3 DNA reads TGTGCCAGCGGGTCCTCCCGGGAGCGGTCCAATGAGCAGTTCTTC. The rearrangement links TRBV28 to TRBJ2-1; a possible D gene is TRBD2 (6 bases). CDR3 size: 15 residues. The V gene's germline CDR1 is MDHEN and CDR2 SYDVKM. V was pared by 8 bases and J by 6 bases, with 20 bases between.

The rearrangement uses TRBV27 and TRBJ2-4; D assignment may be TRBD1 or TRBD2 (6 bases each). The CDR3 consists of 16 residues. Germline V lookup: CDR1 MNHEY, CDR2 SMNVEV (reference sequence). V was shortened by 5 bases and J by 3 bases, with 17 bases between the two germline ends. The chain's CDR3 is CASSQRGLSYKNIQYF. CDR3 DNA sequence: TGTGCCAGCAGTCAACGGGGGCTGTCGTACAAAAACATTCAGTACTTC.

This chain uses TRBV12-3 or TRBV12-4 with TRBJ1-5; possibly TRBD1 for D (5 bases). This CDR3 has 14 residues. Trimming left V 6 bases short and J 5 bases short, with 14 bases between. CDR3 loop: CASSTARGDQPQHF. CDR3 coding DNA: TGTGCCAGCAGCACGGCCCGGGGCGATCAGCCCCAGCATTTT.

The J gene is TRBJ1-5, the V gene TRBV30; D not certain. Germline V gene sequence: CDR1 GTSNPN, CDR2 SVGIG (reference sequence). The germline V and J ends were trimmed by 2 bases and 6 bases, with 11 bases remaining between them. The CDR3 is 13 amino acids. The CDR3 region is CAWSSHRGQPQHF. The CDR3 DNA follows: TGTGCCTGGAGTTCTCACCGGGGTCAGCCCCAGCATTTT.

The genes are TRBV28 and TRBJ2-7; 9 nucleotides line up with TRBD1. The germline gives CDR1 MDHEN, CDR2 SYDVKM. With V trimmed by 3 bases and J by 7 bases, 10 bases remained unmatched. The CDR3 loop spans 15 amino acids. The DNA of the CDR3 is TGTGCCAGCAGTTTGGGGACAGGGATTCTGAGGGAGCAGTACTTC. It specifies CASSLGTGILREQYF.

The chain links TRBV23-1 to TRBJ2-2; D not certain. TRBV23-1 is recorded as an ORF, its role being uncertain. This CDR3 spans 14 amino acids. Between the trimmed V and J ends, which lost 0 bases and 7 bases, there was a span of 9 bases. The chain's CDR3 is CASSQSVYGGELFF. In DNA form, the CDR3 reads TGCGCCAGCAGTCAATCGGTCTATGGCGGGGAGCTGTTTTTT.